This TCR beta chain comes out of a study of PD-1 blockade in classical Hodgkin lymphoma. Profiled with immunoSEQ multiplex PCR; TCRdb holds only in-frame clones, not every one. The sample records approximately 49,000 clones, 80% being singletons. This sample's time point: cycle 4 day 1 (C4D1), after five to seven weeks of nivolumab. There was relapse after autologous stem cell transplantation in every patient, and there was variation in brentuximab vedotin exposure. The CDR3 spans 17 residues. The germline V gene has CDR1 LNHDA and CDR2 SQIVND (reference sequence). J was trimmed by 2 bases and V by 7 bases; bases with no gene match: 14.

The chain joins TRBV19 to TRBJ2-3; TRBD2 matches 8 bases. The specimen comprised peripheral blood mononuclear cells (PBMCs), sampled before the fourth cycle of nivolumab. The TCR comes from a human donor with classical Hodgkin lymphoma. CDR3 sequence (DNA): TGTGCCAGTATGGGGCAGGGGCGGGGGGCCACCACAGATACGCAGTATTTT. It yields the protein CASMGQGRGATTDTQYF. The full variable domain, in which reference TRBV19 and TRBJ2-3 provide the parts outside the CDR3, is DGGITQSPKYLFRKEGQNVTLSCEQNLNHDAMYWYRQDPGQGLRLIYYSQIVNDFQKGDIAEGYSVSREKKESFPLTVTSAQKNPTAFYLCASMGQGRGATTDTQYFGPGTRLTVL.